The clone carrying this TCR beta chain showed up many times. No antigen is known for it. The data stem from a study of neurological immune-mediated disorders. Trimming left V 0 bases short and J 0 bases short, with 6 bases between. Germline CDR1 reads MNHEY; CDR2 reads SVGAGI. The CDR3 loop spans 15 amino acids. Notes on the study in general: Phylogenetic grouping placed 18 of 34 multiple sclerosis patients' repertoires in one related-CDR3 cluster, a possible signature. HTLV-1-associated myelopathy led in TCR clonal expansion, while multiple sclerosis ranked lowest, below healthy controls. CDR3 amino acid sequences found in expanded clones were never shared across subjects, suggesting private repertoires in all groups.

In TCRdb, the 5' RACE reads were re-called with MiXCR into one record per CDR3 protein. The sample holds about 78,000 distinct CDR3 sequences, approximately 5% seen once. The TCR sequence derives from a woman aged 25 to 39 with multiple sclerosis. The sequenced material came from PBMCs. The rearrangement joins TRBV6-5 to TRBJ1-3; no firm D call. CDR3 in amino acids: CASSYSPFSGNTIYF. Written as DNA, the CDR3 is TGTGCCAGCAGTTACTCTCCCTTCTCTGGAAACACCATATATTTT.